This T cell receptor (beta chain) was obtained from a study of cytomegalovirus exposure and HLA in healthy donors. The CDR3 consists of 15 residues. Trimming cost V 0 bases and J 2 bases, with 11 bases left between them. CDR1 and CDR2 (germline): SGHNT, YYREEE (reference sequence). The study ran its PCR with 60 Vbeta and 13 Jbeta primers. Here immunoSEQ multiplex PCR was the method, and the copy in TCRdb shows in-frame clones only, minus some. The sample shows 37,000 or so clones, roughly 79% of them seen only once. The sequence was collected from a woman in her 40s in good health and CMV-seronegative. V is TRBV5-4 and J is TRBJ1-2; D is perhaps TRBD1 (5 bases). The source material was PBMCs. For the CDR3, the DNA is TGTGCCAGCAGCTTGGGGAGGGGCCAAAACTATGGCTACACCTTC. Its protein product is CASSLGRGQNYGYTF.